This TCR beta chain was recorded in a study of T cells in women clearing cervical HPV infection. A remark on this clone: The junction differs from germline at one of its ends, possibly a read error. The missing CDR3 end, 3 residues past where the read stops, is filled in from the germline J gene. Other nucleotide sequences in the sample specify the same CDR3.

CDR1 GTSNPN and CDR2 SVGIG come from the germline V gene (reference sequence). CDR3 length: 13 residues. Method: immunoSEQ multiplex PCR; TCRdb's copy keeps in-frame clones and lacks some. This table lists about 25,000 clones. The chain employs TRBV30 and TRBJ1-3, with TRBD1 as a possible D gene (6 bases). The TCR originated in a woman between 18 and 75 years old with a cervical HPV16 infection that either progressed to CIN3+ or cleared (not recorded which). Sequencing was carried out using blood buffy coat. The CDR3 loop is CAWTTGSGNTIYF. The CDR3 bases that were read are TGTGCCTGGACCACAGGGTCTGGAAACACT. The variable domain in full, with the rest retrieved from reference TRBV30 and TRBJ1-3, is SQTIHQWPATLVQPVGSPLSLECTVEGTSNPNLYWYRQAAGRGLQLLFYSVGIGQISSEVPQNLSASRPQDRQFILSSKKLLLSDSGFYLCAWTTGSGNTIYFGEGSWLTVV.